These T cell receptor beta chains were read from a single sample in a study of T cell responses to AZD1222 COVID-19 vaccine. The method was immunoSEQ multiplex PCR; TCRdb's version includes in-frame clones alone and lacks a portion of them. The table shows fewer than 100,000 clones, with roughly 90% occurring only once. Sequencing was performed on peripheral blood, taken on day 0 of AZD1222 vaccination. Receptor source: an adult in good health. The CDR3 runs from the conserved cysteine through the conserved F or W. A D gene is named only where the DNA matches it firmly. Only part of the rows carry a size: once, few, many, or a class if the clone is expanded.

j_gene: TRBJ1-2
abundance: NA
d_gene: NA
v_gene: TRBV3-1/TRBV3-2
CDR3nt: TGTGCCAGTAGAGAGGACCGAGCTAACTATGGCTACACCTTC
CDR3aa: CASREDRANYGYTF

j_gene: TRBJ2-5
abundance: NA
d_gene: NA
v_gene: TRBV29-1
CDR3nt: TGCAGCGTTGGGTCTTCACGGGAGACCCAGTACTTC
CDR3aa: CSVGSSRETQYF

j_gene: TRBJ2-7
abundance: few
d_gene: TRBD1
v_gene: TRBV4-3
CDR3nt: TGCGCCAGCAGCCCCGACAGGGCTCTCTCAAGCGAGCAGTACTTC
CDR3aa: CASSPDRALSSEQYF

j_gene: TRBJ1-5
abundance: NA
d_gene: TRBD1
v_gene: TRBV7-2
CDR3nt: TGTGCCAGCAGCTTAGCCTATGGGGGACAGGGTTTTCAGCCCCAGCATTTT
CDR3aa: CASSLAYGGQGFQPQHF

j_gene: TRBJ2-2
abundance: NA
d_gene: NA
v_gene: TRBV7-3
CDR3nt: TGTGCCAGCAGCTCAAGCCCGGACACCGGGGAGCTGTTTTTT
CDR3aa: CASSSSPDTGELFF

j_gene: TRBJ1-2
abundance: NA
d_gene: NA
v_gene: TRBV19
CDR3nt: TGTGCCAGTAGTATTTGGGCAGGCGACTATGGCTACACCTTC
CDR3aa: CASSIWAGDYGYTF

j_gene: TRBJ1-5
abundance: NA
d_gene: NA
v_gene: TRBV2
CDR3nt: TGTGCCAGCAGCCAGGGGATTAGCAATCAGCCCCAGCATTTT
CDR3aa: CASSQGISNQPQHF

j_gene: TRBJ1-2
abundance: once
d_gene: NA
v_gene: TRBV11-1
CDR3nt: TGTGCCAGCAGCTCTCAGGGTAACTATGGCTACACCTTC
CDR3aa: CASSSQGNYGYTF

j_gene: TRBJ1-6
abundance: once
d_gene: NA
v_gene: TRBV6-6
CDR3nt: TGTGCCAGCACCCTTGGGGGACAAGGGAATTCACCCCTCCACTTT
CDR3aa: CASTLGGQGNSPLHF

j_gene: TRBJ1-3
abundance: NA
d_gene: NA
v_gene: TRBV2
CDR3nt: TGTGCCAGCAGTGCCCGGGGAAACACCATATATTTT
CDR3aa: CASSARGNTIYF

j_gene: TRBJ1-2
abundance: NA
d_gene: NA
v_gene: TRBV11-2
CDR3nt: TGTGCCAGCAGTTACTCTTCTAACTATGGCTACACCTTC
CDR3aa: CASSYSSNYGYTF

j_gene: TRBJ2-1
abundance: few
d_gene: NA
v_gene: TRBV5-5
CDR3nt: TGTGCCAGCAGCTTGGCCCCCCCCGACTGGGGTCAGGCTGAGCAGTTCTTC
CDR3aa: CASSLAPPDWGQAEQFF

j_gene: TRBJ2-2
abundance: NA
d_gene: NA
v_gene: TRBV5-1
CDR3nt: TGCGCCAGCAGCTTGACCAGGGCTAGGACCGGGGAGCTGTTTTTT
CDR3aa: CASSLTRARTGELFF

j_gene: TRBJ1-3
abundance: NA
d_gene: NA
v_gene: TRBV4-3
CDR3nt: TGCGCCAGCAGCCAAGATAAGAGTGGAAACACCATATATTTT
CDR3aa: CASSQDKSGNTIYF

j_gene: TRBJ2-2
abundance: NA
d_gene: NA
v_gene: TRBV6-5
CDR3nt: TGTGCCAGCAGTTACTCCCCGGATGAGAACGGGGAGCTGTTTTTT
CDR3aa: CASSYSPDENGELFF

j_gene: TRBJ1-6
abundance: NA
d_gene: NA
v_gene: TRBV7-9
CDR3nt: TGTGCCAGCAGCTTAGAAGGTTTGGGTTCACCCCTCCACTTT
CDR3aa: CASSLEGLGSPLHF

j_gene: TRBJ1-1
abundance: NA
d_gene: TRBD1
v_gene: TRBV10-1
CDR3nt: TGCGCCAGCAGGATAGGGGGCGTTGAAGCTTTCTTT
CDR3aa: CASRIGGVEAFF

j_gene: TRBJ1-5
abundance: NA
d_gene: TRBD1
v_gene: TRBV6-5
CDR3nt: TGTGCCACCGGAGGGACAGGCCAACAGCCCCAGCATTTT
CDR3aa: CATGGTGQQPQHF

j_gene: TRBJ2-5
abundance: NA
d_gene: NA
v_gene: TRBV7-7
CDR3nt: TGTGCTAGCAGCGAGGGGACCGTGGTGGGGGAGACCCAGTACTTC
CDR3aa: CASSEGTVVGETQYF

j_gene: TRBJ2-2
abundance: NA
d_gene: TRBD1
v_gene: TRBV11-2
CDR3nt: TGTGCCAGCAGCTATGGACAGGGGAGGGACACCGGGGAGCTGTTTTTT
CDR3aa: CASSYGQGRDTGELFF

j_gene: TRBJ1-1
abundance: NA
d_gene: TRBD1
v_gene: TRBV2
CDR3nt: TGTGCCAGCAGTGTCCAGGGGGCCGGGGCTTTCTTT
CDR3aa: CASSVQGAGAFF

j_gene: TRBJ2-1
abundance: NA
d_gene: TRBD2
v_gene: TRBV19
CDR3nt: TGTGCCAGTAGTATAGAGAATAGCGGGGGGGCGACAATCAATGAGCAGTTCTTC
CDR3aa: CASSIENSGGATINEQFF

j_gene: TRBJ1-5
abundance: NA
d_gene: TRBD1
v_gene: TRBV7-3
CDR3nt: TGTGCCAGCAGCGCCACAGGGGGCGGTCAGCCCCAGCATTTT
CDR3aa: CASSATGGGQPQHF

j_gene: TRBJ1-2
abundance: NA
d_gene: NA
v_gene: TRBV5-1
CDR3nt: TGCGCCAGCAGCCCCGAGGGGACTGGGGGCTACACCTTC
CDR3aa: CASSPEGTGGYTF

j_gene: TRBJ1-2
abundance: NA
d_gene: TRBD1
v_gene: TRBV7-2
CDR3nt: TGTGCCAGCAGTCAGGGGGCAGGGCCTGGCTACACCTTC
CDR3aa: CASSQGAGPGYTF

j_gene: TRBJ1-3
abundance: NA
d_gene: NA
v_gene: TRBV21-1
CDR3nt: TGTGCCAGCAGCGCCCGCAGGGATGGAAACACCATATATTTT
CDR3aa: CASSARRDGNTIYF

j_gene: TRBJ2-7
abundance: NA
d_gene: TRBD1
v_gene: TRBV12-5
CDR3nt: TGTGCTAGTGGTCCTAGTCGGACAGGGGGCTGGTACGAGCAGTACTTC
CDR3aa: CASGPSRTGGWYEQYF

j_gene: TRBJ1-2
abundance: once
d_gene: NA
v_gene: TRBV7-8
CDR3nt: TGTGCCAGCAGCGGGATAGGCTGGGACGGCTATGGCTACACCTTC
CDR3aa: CASSGIGWDGYGYTF

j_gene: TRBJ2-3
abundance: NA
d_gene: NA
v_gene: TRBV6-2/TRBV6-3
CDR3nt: TGTGCCAGCAGCCCCCCGCAGCGGCGAACAGATACGCAGTATTTT
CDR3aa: CASSPPQRRTDTQYF

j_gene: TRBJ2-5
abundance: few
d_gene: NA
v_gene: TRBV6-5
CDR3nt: TGTGCCAGCAGTCCTAGGGGGTCGGAGACCCAGTACTTC
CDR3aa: CASSPRGSETQYF

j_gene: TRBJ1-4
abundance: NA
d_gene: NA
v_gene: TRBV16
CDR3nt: TGTGCCAGCAGCCAATGGGCAGTCTGGGAAAAACTGTTTTTT
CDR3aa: CASSQWAVWEKLFF

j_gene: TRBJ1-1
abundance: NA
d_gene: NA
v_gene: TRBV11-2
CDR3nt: TGTGCCAGCAGCTTAGGACCGGGGCCCACTGAAGCTTTCTTT
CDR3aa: CASSLGPGPTEAFF

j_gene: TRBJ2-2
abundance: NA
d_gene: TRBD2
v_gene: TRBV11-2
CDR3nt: TGTGCCAGCAGCTTAGATGTCGGTCTAGCGGGGGGGACTAGGATCGGGGAGCTGTTTTTT
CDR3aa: CASSLDVGLAGGTRIGELFF

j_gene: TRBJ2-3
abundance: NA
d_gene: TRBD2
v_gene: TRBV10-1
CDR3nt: TGCGCCAGCGACCGGATTGCTAGCGGGCGAGTAGATACGCAGTATTTT
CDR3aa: CASDRIASGRVDTQYF

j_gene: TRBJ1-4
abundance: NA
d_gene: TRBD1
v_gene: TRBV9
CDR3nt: TGTGCCAGCAGCGCACCGACAGGGCCCGAAAAACTGTTTTTT
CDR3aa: CASSAPTGPEKLFF

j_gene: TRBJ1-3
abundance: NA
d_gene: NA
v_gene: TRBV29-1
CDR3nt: TGCAGCGTTGATGACATCTCTGGAAACACCATATATTTT
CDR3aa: CSVDDISGNTIYF

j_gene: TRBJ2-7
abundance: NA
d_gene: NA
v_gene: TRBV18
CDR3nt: TGTGCCAGCTCGTCGGAGAGCCTATACGAGCAGTACTTC
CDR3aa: CASSSESLYEQYF

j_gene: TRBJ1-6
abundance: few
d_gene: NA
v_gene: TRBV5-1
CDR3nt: TGCGCCAGCATGGAGGGGACTCGTCCACCCCTCCACTTT
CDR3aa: CASMEGTRPPLHF

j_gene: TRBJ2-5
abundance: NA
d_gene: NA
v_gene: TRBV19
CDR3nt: TGTGCCAGTAGTATAGCCAGTAGTGGGACCCAGTACTTC
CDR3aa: CASSIASSGTQYF

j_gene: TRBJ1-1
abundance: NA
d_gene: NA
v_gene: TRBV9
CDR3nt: TGTGCCAGCAGCGTAGGCTCACTACAGGGTATAAACACTGAAGCTTTCTTT
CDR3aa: CASSVGSLQGINTEAFF

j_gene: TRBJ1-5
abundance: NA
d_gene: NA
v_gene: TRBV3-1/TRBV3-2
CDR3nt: TGTGCCAGCAGCCAAGATAGGGGTCAGCCCCAGCATTTT
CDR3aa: CASSQDRGQPQHF

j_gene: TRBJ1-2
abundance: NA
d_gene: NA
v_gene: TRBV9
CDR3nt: TGTGCCAGCAGCGGCAGCGCGCACTATGGCTACACCTTC
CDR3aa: CASSGSAHYGYTF

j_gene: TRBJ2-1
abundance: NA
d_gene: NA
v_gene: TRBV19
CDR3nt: TGTGCCAGTAGTATAGGAACCGCAAACAATGAGCAGTTCTTC
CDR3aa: CASSIGTANNEQFF

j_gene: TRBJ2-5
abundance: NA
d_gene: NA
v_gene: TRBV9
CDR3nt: TGTGCCAGCAGCGGTCCGCTTGAAGAGACCCAGTACTTC
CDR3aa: CASSGPLEETQYF

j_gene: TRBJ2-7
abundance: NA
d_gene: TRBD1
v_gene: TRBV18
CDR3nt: TGTGCCAGCTCGTCCACAGGGGGCGAGTACGAGCAGTACTTC
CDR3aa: CASSSTGGEYEQYF

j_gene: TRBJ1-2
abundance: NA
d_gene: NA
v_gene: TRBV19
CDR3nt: TGTGCCAGTAGTACTCAACCGGGAACCTCGACCGAAGGCTACACCTTC
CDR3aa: CASSTQPGTSTEGYTF

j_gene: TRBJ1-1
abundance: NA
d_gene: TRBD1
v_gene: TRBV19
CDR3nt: TGTGCCAGTAGTATTGGAACAGGGGGCGAGAACACTGAAGCTTTCTTT
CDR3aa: CASSIGTGGENTEAFF

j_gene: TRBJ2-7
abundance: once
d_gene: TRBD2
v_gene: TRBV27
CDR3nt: TGTGCCAGCAGTTTTGCCCCGGGGGGACCCTACGAGCAGTACTTC
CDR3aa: CASSFAPGGPYEQYF

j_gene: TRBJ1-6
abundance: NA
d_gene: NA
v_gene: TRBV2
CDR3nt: TGTGCCAGCAATCAGGAGAGCTCCTATAATTCACCCCTCCACTTT
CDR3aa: CASNQESSYNSPLHF

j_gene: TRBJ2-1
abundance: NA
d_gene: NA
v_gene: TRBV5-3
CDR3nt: TGTGCCAGAAGACTTCTTTATGGGGCAGCCTACAATGAGCAGTTCTTC
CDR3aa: CARRLLYGAAYNEQFF

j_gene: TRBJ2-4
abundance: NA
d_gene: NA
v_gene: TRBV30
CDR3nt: TGTGCCTGGAGCCCACGCGGGCTTGGACTAGCCAAAAACATTCAGTACTTC
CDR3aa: CAWSPRGLGLAKNIQYF

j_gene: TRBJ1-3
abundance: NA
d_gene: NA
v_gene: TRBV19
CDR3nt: TGTGCCAGTAGTATTTCTAGGGGCTCTGGAAACACCATATATTTT
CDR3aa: CASSISRGSGNTIYF

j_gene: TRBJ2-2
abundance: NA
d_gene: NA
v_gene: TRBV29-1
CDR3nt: TGCAGCGTTGAATGGGGGTCGGCTGGGGAGCTGTTTTTT
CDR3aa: CSVEWGSAGELFF

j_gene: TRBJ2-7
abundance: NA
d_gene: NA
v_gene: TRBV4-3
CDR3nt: TGCGCCAGCAGCCAAGATCATCCAGGATCCTACGAGCAGTACTTC
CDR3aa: CASSQDHPGSYEQYF

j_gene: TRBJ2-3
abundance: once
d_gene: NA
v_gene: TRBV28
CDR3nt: TGTGCCAGCAGTTTAGCCGGGGGTACTAGCACAGATACGCAGTATTTT
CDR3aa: CASSLAGGTSTDTQYF